This T cell receptor beta chain was obtained from a study of T cell repertoires in cytomegalovirus infection. Study in general: It was the public TCR beta signatures that indicated both CMV infection and matching HLA type.

TCRdb passed the reads through MiXCR, listing each CDR3 protein once. The sample has fewer than 250,000 distinct CDR3 sequences; approximately 22% are singletons. The study, taken as a whole, reports: Adding up the frequency of public TCR beta families identified people who carried CMV plus the relevant HLA. Across the ex vivo response, the dominant clonotypes were HLA-C-restricted CMV-specific TCR beta clonotypes.

On this clonotype itself: What it recognizes is unknown. At one boundary the junction diverges from the germline segment, which might be a read error.

This CDR3 comprises 11 residues. The germline V gene has CDR1 DFQATT and CDR2 SNEGSKA (reference sequence). The sequencing input was CD8+ T cells from PBMCs. This chain uses TRBV20-1 with TRBJ2-1, with D tentatively TRBD1 (6 bases). The TCR comes from a human donor in good health (CMV status not recorded). Some clones in this sample may be carry-over from other donors' samples. CDR3 region: CSASRDTPLIF. The CDR3 DNA sequence: TGCAGTGCAAGCCGGGACACACCGTTGATCTTC.